Below, one TCR beta chain is given with its context. Original processing methods: Using reference gene primer amplification, nucleated cell counts were estimated. The data were produced by immunoSEQ multiplex PCR, yet TCRdb's version contains in-frame clones alone and is incomplete. V and J calls and clone size are those listed in that table; D and trimming were worked out from the DNA. Found here are around 300,000 clones, under 90% of them singletons; the top ten hold 2% to 2.5%. These data come from a study of blood T cell repertoires in COVID-19. About the research overall: The United States, Italy and Spain provided the acute and convalescent COVID-19 samples.

CDR3 length: 12 residues. Germline CDR1 is LNHDA and CDR2 is SQIVND (reference sequence). V was clipped by 3 bases and J by 10 bases, with 12 bases between them. Sequencing was done on a sample of peripheral blood. The TCR comes from a man aged 45-60 years with acute or convalescent COVID-19. This chain links TRBV19 with TRBJ1-2; TRBD1 might be the D (5 bases). The CDR3 DNA is TGTGCCAGTAGTATCCGGCGGGGGGACTACACCTTC. This encodes CASSIRRGDYTF.